The rows below give T cell receptor beta chains drawn from one sample of a study of T cell responses to AZD1222 COVID-19 vaccine. The protocol was immunoSEQ multiplex PCR, while the TCRdb copy is restricted to in-frame clones and leaves out a portion. The data show 110,000 to 150,000 clones, about 92% seen once. This sample comprised peripheral blood, obtained after recovery from COVID-19. The receptors were gathered from an adult who had recovered from COVID-19. CDR3s include the opening cysteine and the closing phenylalanine or tryptophan. The D gene is left open where the match is weak. Expanded clones are given a class, and other clones once, few, many or no size at all.

clone size: once
D gene: TRBD2
V gene: TRBV4-2
J gene: TRBJ2-7
CDR3 protein: CASSPGLAVYEQYF
CDR3 DNA: TGTGCCAGCAGCCCGGGACTAGCGGTCTACGAGCAGTACTTC

clone size: .
D gene: .
V gene: TRBV7-2
J gene: TRBJ1-1
CDR3 protein: CASSLLRTEAFF
CDR3 DNA: TGTGCCAGCAGCTTACTGAGGACTGAAGCTTTCTTT

clone size: .
D gene: .
V gene: TRBV7-8
J gene: TRBJ2-3
CDR3 protein: CASSLLRSGTDTQYF
CDR3 DNA: TGTGCCAGCAGCTTACTCAGGTCTGGCACAGATACGCAGTATTTT

clone size: .
D gene: .
V gene: TRBV28
J gene: TRBJ2-7
CDR3 protein: CASETYRRPYEQYF
CDR3 DNA: TGTGCCAGCGAAACCTATCGGAGGCCCTACGAGCAGTACTTC

clone size: .
D gene: .
V gene: TRBV7-9
J gene: TRBJ2-7
CDR3 protein: CASSSSGSYEQYF
CDR3 DNA: TGTGCCAGCAGCTCCAGCGGGTCCTACGAGCAGTACTTC

clone size: .
D gene: TRBD1
V gene: TRBV28
J gene: TRBJ1-1
CDR3 protein: CASSFGDRAETEAFF
CDR3 DNA: TGTGCCAGCAGTTTTGGGGACAGGGCTGAGACTGAAGCTTTCTTT

clone size: .
D gene: TRBD1
V gene: TRBV4-2
J gene: TRBJ1-5
CDR3 protein: CASSLFPGQGDQPQHF
CDR3 DNA: TGTGCCAGCAGCTTGTTTCCCGGACAGGGTGATCAGCCCCAGCATTTT

clone size: .
D gene: .
V gene: TRBV25-1
J gene: TRBJ2-7
CDR3 protein: CASSEYTGGNSYEQYF
CDR3 DNA: TGTGCCAGCAGTGAATACACGGGCGGGAACTCCTACGAGCAGTACTTC

clone size: .
D gene: TRBD1
V gene: TRBV19
J gene: TRBJ1-4
CDR3 protein: CATRPTGVTNEKLFF
CDR3 DNA: TGTGCCACTCGACCGACAGGGGTCACTAATGAAAAACTGTTTTTT

clone size: .
D gene: .
V gene: TRBV18
J gene: TRBJ1-1
CDR3 protein: CASSPQQGLDTEAFF
CDR3 DNA: TGTGCCAGCTCACCACAGCAGGGGCTGGACACTGAAGCTTTCTTT

clone size: .
D gene: .
V gene: TRBV7-9
J gene: TRBJ1-1
CDR3 protein: CASSPTAGPGRSSWAFF
CDR3 DNA: TGTGCCAGCAGCCCGACCGCGGGCCCGGGCAGATCTTCTTGGGCTTTCTTT

clone size: .
D gene: TRBD2
V gene: TRBV24-1
J gene: TRBJ2-7
CDR3 protein: CATSDLRGGKQYF
CDR3 DNA: TGTGCCACCAGTGATTTACGGGGGGGAAAGCAGTACTTC

clone size: .
D gene: .
V gene: TRBV11-3
J gene: TRBJ2-1
CDR3 protein: CASSLGGRGYNEQFF
CDR3 DNA: TGTGCCAGCAGCTTAGGTGGACGGGGTTACAATGAGCAGTTCTTC

clone size: .
D gene: TRBD2
V gene: TRBV6-5
J gene: TRBJ2-1
CDR3 protein: CASSPTSGSEGEQFF
CDR3 DNA: TGTGCCAGCAGCCCGACTAGCGGGAGTGAAGGTGAGCAGTTCTTC

clone size: .
D gene: TRBD1
V gene: TRBV11-2
J gene: TRBJ1-1
CDR3 protein: CASSVHDRGLGTEAFF
CDR3 DNA: TGTGCCAGCAGCGTGCATGACAGGGGGCTGGGCACTGAAGCTTTCTTT

clone size: .
D gene: .
V gene: TRBV29-1
J gene: TRBJ2-7
CDR3 protein: CSVEHSYSYEQYF
CDR3 DNA: TGCAGCGTTGAGCACAGTTACTCCTACGAGCAGTACTTC

clone size: .
D gene: TRBD1
V gene: TRBV5-8
J gene: TRBJ2-2
CDR3 protein: CASSLGDSPFTGELFF
CDR3 DNA: TGTGCCAGCAGCTTAGGGGACAGCCCCTTCACCGGGGAGCTGTTTTTT

clone size: .
D gene: .
V gene: TRBV10-3
J gene: TRBJ1-2
CDR3 protein: CAISPRGEAMVGYTF
CDR3 DNA: TGTGCCATCAGCCCCAGAGGCGAAGCGATGGTTGGCTACACCTTC

clone size: .
D gene: TRBD2
V gene: TRBV7-2
J gene: TRBJ2-1
CDR3 protein: CASSFDSGTSYNEQFF
CDR3 DNA: TGTGCCAGCAGCTTCGATAGCGGGACATCCTACAATGAGCAGTTCTTC

clone size: .
D gene: .
V gene: TRBV30
J gene: TRBJ2-7
CDR3 protein: CAWRRGGVSYEQYF
CDR3 DNA: TGTGCCTGGAGGCGAGGGGGAGTGTCCTACGAGCAGTACTTC

clone size: .
D gene: TRBD2
V gene: TRBV5-1
J gene: TRBJ2-1
CDR3 protein: CASSPRLAGEGISNEQFF
CDR3 DNA: TGCGCCAGCAGCCCCAGACTAGCGGGAGAGGGGATCAGCAATGAGCAGTTCTTC

clone size: .
D gene: .
V gene: TRBV27
J gene: TRBJ2-7
CDR3 protein: CASSPATGRYEQYF
CDR3 DNA: TGTGCCAGCAGCCCCGCGACAGGGAGGTACGAGCAGTACTTC

clone size: .
D gene: TRBD1
V gene: TRBV2
J gene: TRBJ1-1
CDR3 protein: CASSFRTGNTEAFF
CDR3 DNA: TGTGCCAGCAGTTTTCGGACAGGGAACACTGAAGCTTTCTTT